Here is one TCR beta chain with its context. Its matching antigen is unknown. The sample is drawn from a study of T-cell memory formation after mild COVID-19. Whole-study context: In these data, TCR clusters were largely donor specific.

Germline V gives CDR1 SGHAT, CDR2 FQNNGV. This CDR3 spans 15 amino acids. V shed 2 bases, J shed 3 bases, and the junction held 4 bases outside the gene matches. TCRdb re-called the 5' RACE reads with MiXCR, one entry per CDR3 protein. The sample lists 110,000 to 150,000 distinct CDR3 sequences, about 14% occurring once. Broader study findings: CD4+ contracting clones were found mainly in CM and EM, and CD8+ ones in EMRA. Some SARS-CoV-2-responding clones were already detected in memory before infection. Later expanders leaned CD4+, whereas clones that contracted between day 15 and 85 were balanced CD4/CD8.

The sequencing sample was made of PBMCs or a T cell subset sorted from them (not recorded which). The sequence derives from an adult woman who had mild COVID-19 (a few samples of this study predate the infection). Cell type and time point are not known. This sequence joins TRBV11-2 and TRBJ1-3; the match to TRBD1 covers 7 bases. CDR3 nucleotides: TGTGCCAGCAGCTTAAGCGGGGACAGTGGAAACACCATATATTTT. Encoded protein: CASSLSGDSGNTIYF. Full variable domain (outside the CDR3, taken from reference TRBV11-2 and TRBJ1-3): EAGVAQSPRYKIIEKRQSVAFWCNPISGHATLYWYQQILGQGPKLLIQFQNNGVVDDSQLPKDRFSAERLKGVDSTLKIQPAKLEDSAVYLCASSLSGDSGNTIYFGEGSWLTVV.